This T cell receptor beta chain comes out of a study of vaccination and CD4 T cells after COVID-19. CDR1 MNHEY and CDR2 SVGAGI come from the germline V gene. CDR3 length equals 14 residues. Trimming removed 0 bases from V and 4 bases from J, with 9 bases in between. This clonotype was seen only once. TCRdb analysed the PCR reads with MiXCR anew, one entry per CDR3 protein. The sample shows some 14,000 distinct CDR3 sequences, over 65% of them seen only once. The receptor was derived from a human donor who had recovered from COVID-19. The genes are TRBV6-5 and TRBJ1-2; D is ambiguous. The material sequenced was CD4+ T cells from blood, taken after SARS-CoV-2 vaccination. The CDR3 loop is CASSYSMRGYGYTF. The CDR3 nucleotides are TGTGCCAGCAGTTACTCGATGCGGGGCTATGGCTACACCTTC.